This T cell receptor (beta chain) was documented in a study of T cells expressing NK-cell markers. Study overall: Sequencing covered eight donors, seven HCMV-seropositive and one seronegative.

The CDR3 contains 16 residues. TCR beta libraries carry UMIs added by 5'RACE template switching. Following a re-call of the 5' RACE reads, TCRdb has one entry per CDR3 protein and lacks DNA. In total, the table holds about 150,000 distinct CDR3 sequences. The clonotype comes from a man aged 18 to 70 in good health. The sequenced sample was blood T cells: a sorted CD56 or NKG2C T cell subset, CD4+ or CD8+ T cells, or bulk PBMC T cells (not recorded which). The chain uses TRBV12-3 or TRBV12-4 and TRBJ2-1; TCRdb indicates TRBD1, and absent DNA this call remains unverified. The CDR3 here is CASSRSGGGSYNEQFF.